This T cell receptor beta chain was sequenced for a study of blood T cell repertoires in COVID-19. Looking at the study overall: COVID-19 samples collected from the United States, Italy and Spain covered acute and convalescent phases. PBMCs, B-cell-depleted T cells, or T cells were the source of the cDNA or gDNA that made up the material.

The study recruited people aged about 18 to 95 years across roughly 23 US areas. Resolution of symptoms, clearance, or two negative PCRs was present in recovered Cohort 3 donors. TCRdb keeps only in-frame clones here, not all; method: immunoSEQ multiplex PCR. The profile shows 200,000 to 250,000 clones, over 65% of them singletons. The ends lost 4 bases at V and 5 bases at J; junction bases unmatched: 10. The CDR3 extends over 16 amino acids. The germline gives CDR1 LNHDA, CDR2 SQIVND (reference sequence). This sequence originates from an older woman who had recovered from COVID-19. The chain employs TRBV19 and TRBJ1-1; 10 bases are a match to TRBD1. Sequencing was carried out using PBMCs or T cells enriched from blood (not recorded which). CDR3 in amino acids: CASSNGQGVIGTEAFF. The CDR3, as DNA: TGTGCCAGTAGTAACGGACAGGGGGTAATTGGAACTGAAGCTTTCTTT. Together with reference TRBV19 and TRBJ1-1, the CDR3 gives the full variable domain: DGGITQSPKYLFRKEGQNVTLSCEQNLNHDAMYWYRQDPGQGLRLIYYSQIVNDFQKGDIAEGYSVSREKKESFPLTVTSAQKNPTAFYLCASSNGQGVIGTEAFFGQGTRLTVV.